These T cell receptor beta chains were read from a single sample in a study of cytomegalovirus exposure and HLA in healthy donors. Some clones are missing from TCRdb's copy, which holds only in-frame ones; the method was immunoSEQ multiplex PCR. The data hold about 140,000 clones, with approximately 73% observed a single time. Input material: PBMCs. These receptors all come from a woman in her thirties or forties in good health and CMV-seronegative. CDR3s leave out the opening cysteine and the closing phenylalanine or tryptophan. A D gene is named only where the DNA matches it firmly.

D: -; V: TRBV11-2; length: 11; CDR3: ASSLEEDQPQH
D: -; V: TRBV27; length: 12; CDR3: ASSFSGHYYGYT
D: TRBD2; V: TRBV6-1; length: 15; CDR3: ASSVSGLAGSTDTQY
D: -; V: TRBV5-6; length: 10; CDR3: ASQQGGNEAF
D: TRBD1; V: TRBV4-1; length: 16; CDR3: ASLGQGGLGGEHAEAF
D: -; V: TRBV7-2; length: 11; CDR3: ASSLSQAYGYT
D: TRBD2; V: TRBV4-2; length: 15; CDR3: ASSQRAYGGAEETQY
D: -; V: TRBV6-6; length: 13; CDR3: ASSDPGGRSYGYT
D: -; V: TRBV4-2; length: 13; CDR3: ASSLLPGSNYGYT
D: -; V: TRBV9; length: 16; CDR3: ASSGLAGGGNSGNTIY
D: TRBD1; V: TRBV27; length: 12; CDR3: ASSFQGDHYEQY
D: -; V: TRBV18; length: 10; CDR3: ASSPDQETQY
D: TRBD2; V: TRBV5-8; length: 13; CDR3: ASSLIGLDTDTQY
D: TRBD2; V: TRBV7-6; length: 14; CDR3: ASSFGLAGGQETQY
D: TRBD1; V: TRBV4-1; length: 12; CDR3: ASSQGTGGGGYT
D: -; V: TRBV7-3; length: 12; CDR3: ASSLGGATDTQY
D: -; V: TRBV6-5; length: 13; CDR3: ASSYSGGRTYEQY
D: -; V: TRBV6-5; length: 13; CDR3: ASSYDVAGANVLT
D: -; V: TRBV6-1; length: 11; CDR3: ASSEERSLGYT
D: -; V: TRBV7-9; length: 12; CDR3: ASSSDTNFYGYT
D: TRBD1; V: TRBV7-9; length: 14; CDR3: ASSDIRTGLYNEQF
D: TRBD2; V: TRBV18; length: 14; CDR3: ASSHERGALTGELF
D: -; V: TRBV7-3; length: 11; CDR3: ASSPGTFSEAF
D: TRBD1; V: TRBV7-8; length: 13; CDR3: ASRMGHRGRNEQF
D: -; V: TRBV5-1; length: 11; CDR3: ASSLSGAYEQY
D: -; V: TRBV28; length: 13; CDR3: ASSLAGGLYNEQF
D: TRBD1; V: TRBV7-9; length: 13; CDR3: ASSLDWTGQETQY
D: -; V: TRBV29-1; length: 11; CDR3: SVGVSISGEQF
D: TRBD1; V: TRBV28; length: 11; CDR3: ASSRQGGGEAF
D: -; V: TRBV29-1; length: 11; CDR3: SVPRLANYGYT
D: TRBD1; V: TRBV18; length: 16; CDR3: ASSPLPGAGGDFYGYT
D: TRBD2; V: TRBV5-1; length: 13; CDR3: ASSWTSGGTDTQY
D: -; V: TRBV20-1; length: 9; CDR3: SGGSNEKLF
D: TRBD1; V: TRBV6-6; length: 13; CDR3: ASSPGQGGNSPLH
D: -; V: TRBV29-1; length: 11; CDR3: SVQASRNQPQH
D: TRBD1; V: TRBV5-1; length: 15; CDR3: ASSFGGQGAYTDTQY
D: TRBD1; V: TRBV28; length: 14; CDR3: ASSLDRGTGSSTQY
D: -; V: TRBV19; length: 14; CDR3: ASSSLPGVVAYEQY
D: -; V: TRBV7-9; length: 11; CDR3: ASSRDTLDGYT
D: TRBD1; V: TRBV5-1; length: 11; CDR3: ASSSKTGDEQY
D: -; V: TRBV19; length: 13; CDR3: ASSTKDSYNSPLH
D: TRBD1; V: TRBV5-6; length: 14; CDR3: ASSLDRVGVLYGYT
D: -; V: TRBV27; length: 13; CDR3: ASRRDSLRADTQY
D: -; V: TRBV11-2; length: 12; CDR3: ASSFIRGRDEQF
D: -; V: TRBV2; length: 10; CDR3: AGRNVGDGYT
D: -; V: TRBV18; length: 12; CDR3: ASSPRLDQETQY
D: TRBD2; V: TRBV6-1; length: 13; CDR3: ASSLAGGLTGELF
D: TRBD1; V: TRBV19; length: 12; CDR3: ASTTWDRVNEAF
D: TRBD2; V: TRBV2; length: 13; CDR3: ASRRTSGYQETQY
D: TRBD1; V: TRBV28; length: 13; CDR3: ASSSPGQGAYGYT
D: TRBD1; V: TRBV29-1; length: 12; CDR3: SVAPGTGLGGYT
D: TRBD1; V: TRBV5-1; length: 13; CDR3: ASKGQGVGGTEAF
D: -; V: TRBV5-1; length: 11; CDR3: ASSLAQVEGYT
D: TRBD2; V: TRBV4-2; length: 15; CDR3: ASSPRTSGGSQETQY
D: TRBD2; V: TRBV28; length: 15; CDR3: ASSPVGGGAGQETQY
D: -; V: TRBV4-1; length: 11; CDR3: ASSHPSGYEQY
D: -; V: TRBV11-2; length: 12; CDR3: ASSLVRGNTEAF
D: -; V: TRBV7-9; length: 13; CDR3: SSSLDVGLNQPQH
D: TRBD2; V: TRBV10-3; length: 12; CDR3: AIAGTSGAHEQF